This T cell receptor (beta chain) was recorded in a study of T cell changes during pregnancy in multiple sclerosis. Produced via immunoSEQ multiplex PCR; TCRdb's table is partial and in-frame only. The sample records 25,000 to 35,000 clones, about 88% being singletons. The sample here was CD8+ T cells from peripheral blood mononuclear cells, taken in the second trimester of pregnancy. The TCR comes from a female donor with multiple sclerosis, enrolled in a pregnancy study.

The CDR3 DNA follows: TGTGCCAGCAGCGTCCCGGATAACATGGGACAGCCCCTCTATGGCTACACCTTC. Protein product: CASSVPDNMGQPLYGYTF. The chain combines TRBV9 with TRBJ1-2, with 7 bases fitting TRBD1. CDR1 and CDR2 from the germline V gene are SGDLS and YYNGEE. With 2 bases clipped from V and 4 bases from J, the junction kept 17 bases outside the gene matches. The CDR3 length is 18 residues. Supplemented by reference TRBV9 and TRBJ1-2, the full variable domain reads DSGVTQTPKHLITATGQRVTLRCSPRSGDLSVYWYQQSLDQGLQFLIQYYNGEERAKGNILERFSAQQFPDLHSELNLSSLELGDSALYFCASSVPDNMGQPLYGYTFGSGTRLTVV.